These 5 T cell receptor beta chains originate from one sample sequenced in a study of blood T cell repertoires in COVID-19. The assay was immunoSEQ multiplex PCR, and TCRdb's table has in-frame clones only and misses some. This table holds about 77,000 clones, around 88% found once. Sequencing was carried out using peripheral blood. Every receptor here comes from a woman at least 80 years old with acute or convalescent COVID-19.

This chain links TRBV18 with TRBJ2-1; D may be TRBD2 (5 bases). Germline V lookup: CDR1 KGHSH, CDR2 LQKENI. Trimming stripped 0 bases from V and 5 bases from J, with 11 bases between. The CDR3 runs to 15 residues. DNA for the CDR3: TGTGCCAGCTCACCACCAAATCAGGAGGACAATGAGCAGTTCTTC. Protein product: CASSPPNQEDNEQFF.

V usage is TRBV6-5 and J usage is TRBJ2-3, with 11 bases matching TRBD2. The CDR3 has 15 residues. The V and J ends lost 10 bases and 4 bases, in that order; junction bases with no gene match: 10. CDR1 and CDR2 from the germline V gene are MNHEY and SVGAGI. CDR3 amino acids: CATIRLAGGADTQYF. The CDR3 DNA reads as TGTGCCACTATACGCCTAGCGGGAGGCGCAGATACGCAGTATTTT.

The rearrangement links TRBV5-8 to TRBJ1-2; TRBD1 aligns across 7 bases. CDR3 length: 14 amino acids. After removal of 4 bases from V and 2 bases from J, the junction contained 5 bases not matched to a gene. The V gene's germline CDR1 is SGHTS and CDR2 YDEGEE. The CDR3: CASSRQGFNYGYTF. In DNA form, the CDR3 reads TGTGCCAGCAGCCGACAGGGTTTCAACTATGGCTACACCTTC.

The gene calls are TRBV27 and TRBJ2-7; 10 nucleotides agree with TRBD2. This CDR3 has 15 residues. CDR1 and CDR2 (germline): MNHEY, SMNVEV (reference sequence). J gave up 3 bases and V 0 bases, and 2 bases lay outside the gene matches. CDR3 sequence reads: CASSLSASGSYEQYF. In nucleotides, the CDR3 is TGTGCCAGCAGTTTATCGGCTAGCGGGAGCTACGAGCAGTACTTC.

This CDR3 is CASSRETGTGRNTIYF. The CDR3 DNA sequence: TGTGCCAGCAGCCGCGAAACCGGGACAGGGAGGAACACCATATATTTT. The chain carries TRBV11-2 and TRBJ1-3; 9 bases agree with TRBD1. Germline V lookup: CDR1 SGHAT, CDR2 FQNNGV. The CDR3 runs to 16 residues. Trimming cost V 5 bases and J 7 bases; bases outside gene matches: 12.